The clone carrying this TCR beta chain has ten or more counts. Its antigen is as yet unknown. The data were taken from a study of CD8 T cells in ankylosing spondylitis. Whole-study results and caveats: Reports say disease-linked clones showed up significantly more in matched ankylosing spondylitis synovial fluid.

CDR3 length equals 16 residues. The junction had 11 bases not matched to a gene; V was cut back by 0 bases and J by 6 bases. CDR1 and CDR2 from the germline V gene are SGHRS and YFSETQ. Scientists made TCR beta libraries using quantitative 5'-RACE with molecular barcodes. MiXCR was run by TCRdb on the 5' RACE reads, yielding one entry per CDR3 protein. This sample has about 150,000 distinct CDR3 sequences, with roughly 30% found just once. The clonotype originates from a male donor with ankylosing spondylitis. The specimen sequenced was synovial fluid, either unsorted or a sorted T cell fraction (not recorded which). The chain recombines TRBV5-1 with TRBJ2-7; 8 bases align to TRBD2. CDR3 residues: CASSLGFQRGLGEQYF. Here the CDR3 DNA reads TGCGCCAGCAGCTTGGGTTTCCAGCGGGGGCTGGGCGAGCAGTACTTC.